This record concerns one T cell receptor beta chain sequence. Other DNA sequences in the sample encode the same CDR3. The data were taken from a study of glioma-infiltrating T cells after dendritic cell vaccination. Study as a whole: The vaccine used monocyte-derived dendritic cells pulsed overnight with autologous tumor lysate.

Data came from immunoSEQ multiplex PCR; TCRdb stores just in-frame clones and leaves some out. The top ten clones hold over 2% of a sample with about 30,000 clones, 85% to 95% of them seen once. Germline V gives CDR1 SQVTM, CDR2 ANQGSEA. The V end was cut by 6 bases, the J end by 0 bases, with 15 bases between. The CDR3 extends over 16 amino acids. Isocitrate dehydrogenase mutation was absent in all glioblastoma patients. This receptor was obtained from a human donor with glioblastoma. The chain couples TRBV29-1 to TRBJ1-6; D might be TRBD1 (5 bases). The sequencing used blood, collected before dendritic cell vaccination. CDR3 sequence (DNA): TGCAGCGTCAGGGAAATGGGATCCTCCTATAATTCACCCCTCCACTTT. Protein: CSVREMGSSYNSPLHF.